The entry that follows covers one T cell receptor (beta chain) sequence. Antigen: not known. RNA in amounts of about 0.45 to 1 ug was reverse transcribed with random hexamers. An immunoSEQ multiplex PCR generated amplified TCR beta CDR3 products spanning 54 Vbeta and 13 Jbeta. Via MiXCR, TCRdb re-called the immunoSEQ multiplex PCR reads, giving one row per CDR3 protein. The sample comprises about 300,000 distinct CDR3 sequences, around 92% of which are singletons, and about 0.07% rests with the top ten. These data come from a study of CD8 T cells in Susac syndrome. The study, taken as a whole, reports: Regarding the TCR sequencing and HLA analysis, the study admitted that a relatively small number of individuals were involved.

TCR beta sequencing covered blood CD8+ and CD4+ T cells. TEMRA cells were FACS-enriched, while CD8+ and CD4+ T cells were negatively isolated. Germline V lookup: CDR1 SGHDN, CDR2 FVKESK. The CDR3 is made up of 19 amino acids. V shed 4 bases, J shed 0 bases, and the junction held 10 bases outside the gene matches. Sequencing was performed on CD4+ T cells from PBMCs. The genes are TRBV14 and TRBJ2-1; TRBD2 matches 12 bases. The TCR sequence derives from a human donor with multiple sclerosis. The CDR3 DNA sequence: TGTGCCAGCAGCCTGGGACTAGCGGGTATAATAAGCTCCTACAATGAGCAGTTCTTC. Its protein is CASSLGLAGIISSYNEQFF.